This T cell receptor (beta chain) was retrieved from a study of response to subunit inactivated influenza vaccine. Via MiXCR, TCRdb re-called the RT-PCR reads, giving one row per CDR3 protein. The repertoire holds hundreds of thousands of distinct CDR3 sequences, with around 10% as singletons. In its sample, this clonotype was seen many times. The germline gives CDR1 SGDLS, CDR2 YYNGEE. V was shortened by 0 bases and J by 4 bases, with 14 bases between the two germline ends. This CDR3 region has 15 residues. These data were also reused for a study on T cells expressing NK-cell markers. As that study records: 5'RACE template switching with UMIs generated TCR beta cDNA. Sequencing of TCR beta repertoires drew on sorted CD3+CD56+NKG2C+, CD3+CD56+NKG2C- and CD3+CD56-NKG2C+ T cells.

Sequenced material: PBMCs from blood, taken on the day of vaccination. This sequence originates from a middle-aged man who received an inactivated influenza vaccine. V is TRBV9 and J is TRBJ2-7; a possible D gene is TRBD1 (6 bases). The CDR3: CASSVAPQGGYEQYF. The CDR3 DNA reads TGTGCCAGCAGCGTAGCTCCACAGGGTGGATACGAGCAGTACTTC.